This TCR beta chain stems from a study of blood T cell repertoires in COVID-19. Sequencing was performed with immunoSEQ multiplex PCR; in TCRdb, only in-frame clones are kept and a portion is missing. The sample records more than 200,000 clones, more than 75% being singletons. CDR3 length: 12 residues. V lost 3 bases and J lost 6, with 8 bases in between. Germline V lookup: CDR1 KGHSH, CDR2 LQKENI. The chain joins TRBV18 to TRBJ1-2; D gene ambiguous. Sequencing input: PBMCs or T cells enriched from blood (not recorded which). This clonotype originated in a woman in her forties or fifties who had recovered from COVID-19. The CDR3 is CASSPERDGYTF. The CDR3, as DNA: TGTGCCAGCTCACCCGAGCGAGATGGCTACACCTTC.